This T cell receptor (beta chain) was retrieved from a study of cytomegalovirus exposure and HLA in healthy donors. Study-wide points: Clusters of TCRs from the first cohort tended to co-occur in the 90 to 150 validation repertoires (as a later analysis found). Researchers counted roughly 160 TCR beta chains as cytomegalovirus-associated.

In regard to this clone: Its antigen is currently unknown.

Assay used: immunoSEQ multiplex PCR; TCRdb lists only in-frame clones, some missing. The table records 80,000 to 100,000 clones, 87% of them present only once. CDR1 and CDR2 from the germline V gene are LNHNV and YYDKDF (reference sequence). V lost 1 base and J lost 4; bases outside the gene matches: 7. The CDR3 totals 15 residues. This clonotype was obtained from a man between 18 and 35 years old in good health and CMV-seropositive. The sample comprised PBMCs. This chain connects TRBV15 to TRBJ2-7, with 7 bases that match TRBD2. In DNA, the CDR3 is TGTGCCACCAGCAGAGTCAGCGGGGTGACGTACGAGCAGTACTTC. It translates to CATSRVSGVTYEQYF.